This TCR beta chain was identified during a study of shared clonotypes between healthy human individuals. Study overall: The people who gave samples were a couple of women and three men aged 18 to 49.

Clones were read by immunoSEQ multiplex PCR, and TCRdb kept only the in-frame ones, dropping some. This table holds around 980,000 clones, 75% to 85% found once. The CDR3 is made up of 17 amino acids. Germline CDR1 and CDR2: SGHAT and FQNNGV. Deletions cut 5 bases from V and 4 bases from J, with 21 bases between. This rearrangement joins TRBV11-2 to TRBJ1-3, with TRBD1 as a possible D gene (5 bases). The sample consisted of memory CD4+ T cells from PBMCs. Described subset: CD45RA-negative fraction. This clonotype originated in a man younger than 35 in good health. Some clones in this sample may be carry-over from other donors' samples. CDR3 DNA: TGTGCCAGCAGCCACCTTACAAATGGGGCAAGGGGAAACACCATATATTTT. This codes for CASSHLTNGARGNTIYF.